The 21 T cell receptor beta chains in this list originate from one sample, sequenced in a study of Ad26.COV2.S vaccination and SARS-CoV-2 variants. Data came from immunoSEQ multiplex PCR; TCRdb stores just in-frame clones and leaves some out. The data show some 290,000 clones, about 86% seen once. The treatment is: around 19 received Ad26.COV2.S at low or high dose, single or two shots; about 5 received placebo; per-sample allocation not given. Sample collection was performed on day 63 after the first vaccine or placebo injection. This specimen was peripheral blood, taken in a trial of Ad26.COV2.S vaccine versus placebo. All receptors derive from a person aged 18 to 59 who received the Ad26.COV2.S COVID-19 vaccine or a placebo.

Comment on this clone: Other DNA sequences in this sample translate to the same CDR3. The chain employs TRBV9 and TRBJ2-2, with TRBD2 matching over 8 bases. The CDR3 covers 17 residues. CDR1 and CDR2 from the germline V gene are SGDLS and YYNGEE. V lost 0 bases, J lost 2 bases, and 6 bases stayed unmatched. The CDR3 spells CASSVEAGGPNTGELFF. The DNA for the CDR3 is TGTGCCAGCAGCGTAGAGGCGGGGGGACCTAACACCGGGGAGCTGTTTTTT.

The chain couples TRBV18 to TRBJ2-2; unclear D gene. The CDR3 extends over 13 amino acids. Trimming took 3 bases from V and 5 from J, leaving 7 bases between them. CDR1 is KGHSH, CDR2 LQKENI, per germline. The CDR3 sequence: CASSPTTTGELFF. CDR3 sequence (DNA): TGTGCCAGCTCACCGACCACAACCGGGGAGCTGTTTTTT.

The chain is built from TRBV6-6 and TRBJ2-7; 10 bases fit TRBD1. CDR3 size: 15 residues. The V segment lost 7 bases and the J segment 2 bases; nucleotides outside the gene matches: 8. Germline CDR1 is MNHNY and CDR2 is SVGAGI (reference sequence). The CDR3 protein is CASNTVGTGAYEQYF. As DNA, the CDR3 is TGTGCCAGCAACACAGTGGGGACAGGGGCCTACGAGCAGTACTTC.

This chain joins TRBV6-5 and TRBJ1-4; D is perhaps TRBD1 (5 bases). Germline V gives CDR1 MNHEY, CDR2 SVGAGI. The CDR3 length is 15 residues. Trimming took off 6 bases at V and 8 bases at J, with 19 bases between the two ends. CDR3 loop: CASSLVAGAGEKLFF. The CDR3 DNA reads TGTGCCAGCAGCCTGGTCGCCGGGGCGGGGGAAAAACTGTTTTTT.

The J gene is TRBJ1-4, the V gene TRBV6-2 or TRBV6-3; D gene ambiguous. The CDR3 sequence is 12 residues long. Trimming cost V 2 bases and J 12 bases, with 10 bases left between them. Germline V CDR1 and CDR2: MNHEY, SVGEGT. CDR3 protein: CASSYNRGELFF. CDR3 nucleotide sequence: TGTGCCAGCAGTTACAACCGAGGAGAACTGTTTTTT.

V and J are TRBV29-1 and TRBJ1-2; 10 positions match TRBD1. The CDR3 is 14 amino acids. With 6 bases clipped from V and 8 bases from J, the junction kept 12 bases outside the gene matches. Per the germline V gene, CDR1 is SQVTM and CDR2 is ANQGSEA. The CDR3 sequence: CSVARGTGVGGYTF. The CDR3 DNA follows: TGCAGCGTCGCCCGGGGGACAGGGGTAGGCGGCTACACCTTC.

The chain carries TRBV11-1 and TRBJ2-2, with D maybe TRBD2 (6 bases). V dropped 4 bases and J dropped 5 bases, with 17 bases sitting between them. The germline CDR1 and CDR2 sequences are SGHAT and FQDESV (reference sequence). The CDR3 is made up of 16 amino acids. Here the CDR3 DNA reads TGTGCCAGCAGCTCCTGGGGGGTCCTGGGAACCGGGGAGCTGTTTTTT. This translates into CASSSWGVLGTGELFF. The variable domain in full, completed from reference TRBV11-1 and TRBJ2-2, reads EAEVAQSPRYKITEKSQAVAFWCDPISGHATLYWYRQILGQGPELLVQFQDESVVDDSQLPKDRFSAERLKGVDSTLKIQPAELGDSAMYLCASSSWGVLGTGELFFGEGSRLTVL.

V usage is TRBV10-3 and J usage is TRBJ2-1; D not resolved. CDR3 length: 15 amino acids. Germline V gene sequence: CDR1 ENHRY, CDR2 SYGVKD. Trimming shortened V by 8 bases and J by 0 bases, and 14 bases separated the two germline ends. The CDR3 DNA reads TGTGCCATCGGGTGGCCGAGAAGCTCCTACAATGAGCAGTTCTTC. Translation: CAIGWPRSSYNEQFF.

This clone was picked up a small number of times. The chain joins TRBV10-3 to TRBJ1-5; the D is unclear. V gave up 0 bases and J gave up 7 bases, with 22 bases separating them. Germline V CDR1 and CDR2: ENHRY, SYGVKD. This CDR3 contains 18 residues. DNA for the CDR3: TGTGCCATCAGTGAGTCAAGCGGTAGTGCACAGTCTGGCCAGCCCCAGCATTTT. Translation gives CAISESSGSAQSGQPQHF.

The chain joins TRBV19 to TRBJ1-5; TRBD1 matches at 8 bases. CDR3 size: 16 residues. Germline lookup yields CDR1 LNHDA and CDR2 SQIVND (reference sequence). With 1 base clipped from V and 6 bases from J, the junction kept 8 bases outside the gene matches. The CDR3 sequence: CASSIGGQGGSQPQHF. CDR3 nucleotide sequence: TGTGCCAGTAGTATAGGCGGACAGGGAGGTAGTCAGCCCCAGCATTTT.

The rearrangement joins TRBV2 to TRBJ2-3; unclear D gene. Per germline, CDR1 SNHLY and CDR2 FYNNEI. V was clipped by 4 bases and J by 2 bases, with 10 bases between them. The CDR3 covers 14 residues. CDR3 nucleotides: TGTGCCAGCAGTGTCCGGGCCTACACAGATACGCAGTATTTT. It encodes CASSVRAYTDTQYF.

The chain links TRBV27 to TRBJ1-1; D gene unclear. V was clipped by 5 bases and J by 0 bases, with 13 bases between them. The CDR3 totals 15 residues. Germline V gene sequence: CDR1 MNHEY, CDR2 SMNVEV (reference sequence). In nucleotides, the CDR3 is TGTGCCAGCAGTCTCAGGACGGACCTGAACACTGAAGCTTTCTTT. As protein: CASSLRTDLNTEAFF.

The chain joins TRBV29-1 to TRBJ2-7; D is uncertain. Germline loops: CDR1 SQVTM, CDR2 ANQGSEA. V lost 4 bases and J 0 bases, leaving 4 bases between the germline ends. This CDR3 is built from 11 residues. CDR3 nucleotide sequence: TGCAGCGTTGGGGGCTCCTACGAGCAGTACTTC. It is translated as CSVGGSYEQYF.

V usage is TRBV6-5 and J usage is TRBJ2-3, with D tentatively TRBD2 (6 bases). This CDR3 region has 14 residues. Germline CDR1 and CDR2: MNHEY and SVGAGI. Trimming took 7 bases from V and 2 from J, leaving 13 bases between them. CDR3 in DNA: TGTGCCAGCACCCAACCGGGGGTCACAGATACGCAGTATTTT. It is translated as CASTQPGVTDTQYF.

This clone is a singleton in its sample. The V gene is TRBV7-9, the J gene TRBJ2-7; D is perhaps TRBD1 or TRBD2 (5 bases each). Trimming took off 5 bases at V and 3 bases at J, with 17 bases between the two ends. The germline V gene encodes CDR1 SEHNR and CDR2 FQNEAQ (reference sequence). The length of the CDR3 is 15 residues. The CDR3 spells CASSTDMARDYEQYF. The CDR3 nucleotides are TGTGCCAGCAGCACGGACATGGCGAGGGACTACGAGCAGTACTTC.

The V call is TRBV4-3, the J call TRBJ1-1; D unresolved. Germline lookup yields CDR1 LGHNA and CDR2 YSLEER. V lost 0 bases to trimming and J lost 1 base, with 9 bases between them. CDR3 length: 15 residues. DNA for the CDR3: TGCGCCAGCAGCCAAGACAGAACGGGGAACACTGAAGCTTTCTTT. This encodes CASSQDRTGNTEAFF.

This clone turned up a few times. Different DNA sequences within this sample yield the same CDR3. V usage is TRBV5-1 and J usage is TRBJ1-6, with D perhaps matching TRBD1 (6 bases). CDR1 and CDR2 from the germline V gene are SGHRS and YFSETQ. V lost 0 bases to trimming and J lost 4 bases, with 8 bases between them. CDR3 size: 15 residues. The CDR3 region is CASSLEGGYNSPLHF. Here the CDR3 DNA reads TGCGCCAGCAGCTTGGAAGGGGGTTATAATTCACCCCTCCACTTT.

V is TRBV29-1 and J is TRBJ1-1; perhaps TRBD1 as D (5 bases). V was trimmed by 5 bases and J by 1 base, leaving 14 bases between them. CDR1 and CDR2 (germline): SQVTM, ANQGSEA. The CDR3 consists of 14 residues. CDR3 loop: CSVRGRQGNTEAFF. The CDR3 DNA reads TGCAGCGTTAGAGGTAGGCAGGGGAACACTGAAGCTTTCTTT.

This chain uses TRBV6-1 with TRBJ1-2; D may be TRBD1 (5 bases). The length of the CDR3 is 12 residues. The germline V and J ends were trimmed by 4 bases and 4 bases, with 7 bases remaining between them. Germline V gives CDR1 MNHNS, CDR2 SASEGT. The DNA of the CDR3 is TGTGCCAGCAGTGGACAGCCCTATGGCTACACCTTC. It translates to CASSGQPYGYTF.

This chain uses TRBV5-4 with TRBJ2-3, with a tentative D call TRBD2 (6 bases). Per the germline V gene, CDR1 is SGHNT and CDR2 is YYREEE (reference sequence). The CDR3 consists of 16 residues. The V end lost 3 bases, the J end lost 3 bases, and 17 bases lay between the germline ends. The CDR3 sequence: CASSSPPGVGTDTQYF. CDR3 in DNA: TGTGCCAGCAGCTCCCCCCCGGGGGTAGGGACAGATACGCAGTATTTT.

The CDR3, as DNA: TGTGCCAGTATGACAGGGTTCAGGGATCAGCCCCAGCATTTT. Translated: CASMTGFRDQPQHF. V usage is TRBV19 and J usage is TRBJ1-5; 7 bases map to TRBD1. The germline V gene encodes CDR1 LNHDA and CDR2 SQIVND (reference sequence). The CDR3 has 14 amino acids. The ends lost 7 bases at V and 5 bases at J; junction bases unmatched: 8.